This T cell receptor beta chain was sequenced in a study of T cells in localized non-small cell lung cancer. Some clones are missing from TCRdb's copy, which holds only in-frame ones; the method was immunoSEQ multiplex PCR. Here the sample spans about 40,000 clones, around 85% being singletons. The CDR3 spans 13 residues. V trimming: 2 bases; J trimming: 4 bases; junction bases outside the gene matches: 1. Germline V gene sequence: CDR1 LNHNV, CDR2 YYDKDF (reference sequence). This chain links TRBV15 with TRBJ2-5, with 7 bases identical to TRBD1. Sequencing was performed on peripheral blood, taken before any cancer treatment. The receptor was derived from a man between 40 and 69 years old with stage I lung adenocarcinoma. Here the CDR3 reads CATSRNRGETQYF. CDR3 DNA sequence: TGTGCCACCAGCAGAAACAGGGGAGAGACCCAGTACTTC. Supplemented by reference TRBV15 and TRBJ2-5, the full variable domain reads DAMVIQNPRYQVTQFGKPVTLSCSQTLNHNVMYWYQQKSSQAPKLLFHYYDKDFNNEADTPDNFQSRRPNTSFCFLDIRSPGLGDTAMYLCATSRNRGETQYFGPGTRLLVL.